Below, 27 T cell receptor beta chains from the same sample are listed, as sequenced in a study of T-cell reconstitution after alpha-beta-depleted transplantation in children. Preparation of the TCRbeta library used unique molecular identifiers. Via MiXCR, TCRdb re-called the PCR reads, giving one row per CDR3 protein. The table has under 750,000 distinct CDR3 sequences, roughly 24% seen once. Sample: PBMCs, mostly from graft donor cells, taken 360 days after TCRalphabeta/CD19-depleted stem cell transplant. The origin of the receptors is a boy less than two years old who had a stem cell transplant for acute myeloid leukemia, so the T cells may come from the graft donor.

This clonotype occurred a few times. This sequence joins TRBV10-3 and TRBJ1-6; D is undetermined. Trimming shortened V by 5 bases and J by 5 bases, and 10 bases separated the two germline ends. The CDR3 has 14 amino acids. In germline, CDR1 is ENHRY, CDR2 SYGVKD. CDR3 loop: CAISKDGDNSPLHF. The CDR3 nucleotides read TGTGCCATCAGTAAGGACGGTGATAATTCACCCCTCCACTTT.

The chain combines TRBV19 with TRBJ2-1, with 8 bases identical to TRBD2. The CDR3 is 14 residues long. CDR1 LNHDA and CDR2 SQIVND come from the germline V gene (reference sequence). The V segment lost 3 bases and the J segment 8 bases; nucleotides outside the gene matches: 6. CDR3: CASSIQRGRDEQFF. In nucleotides, the CDR3 is TGTGCCAGTAGTATTCAGCGGGGGAGGGATGAGCAGTTCTTC.

The chain combines TRBV28 with TRBJ2-3; 11 nucleotides align to TRBD2. Per the germline V gene, CDR1 is MDHEN and CDR2 is SYDVKM. This CDR3 is 19 amino acids long. With 4 bases clipped from V and 2 bases from J, the junction kept 14 bases outside the gene matches. The CDR3 region is CASSSLTSGGPLNTDTQYF. Here the CDR3 DNA reads TGTGCCAGCAGTTCACTTACTAGCGGGGGCCCTCTTAACACAGATACGCAGTATTTT.

This clonotype has ten or more counts. The rearrangement joins TRBV7-9 to TRBJ1-2; a weak D match, TRBD1 (6 bases). Germline CDR1 SEHNR, CDR2 FQNEAQ (reference sequence). V was shortened by 4 bases and J by 7 bases, with 16 bases between the two germline ends. This CDR3 comprises 14 residues. Here the CDR3 reads CASSSPQGIGGYTF. The DNA for the CDR3 is TGTGCCAGCAGCTCGCCCCAGGGGATTGGTGGCTACACCTTC.

The chain couples TRBV7-3 to TRBJ1-6; the D is unclear. Trimming pared 5 bases from V and 11 bases from J, leaving 19 bases between. CDR3 length: 15 residues. The germline CDR1 and CDR2 sequences are SGHTA and FQGTGA. DNA for the CDR3: TGTGCCAGCAGCCTCTCCCTGGGTACGGTAGCACCCCTCCACTTT. It specifies CASSLSLGTVAPLHF.

This clonotype was detected only a few times. The V and J genes are TRBV28 and TRBJ1-1; 9 positions match TRBD1. CDR1 and CDR2 (germline): MDHEN, SYDVKM. The CDR3 covers 15 residues. V dropped 8 bases and J dropped 1; count of bases not matched to a gene: 8. For the CDR3, the DNA is TGTGCCAGCCGACCCCCACAGGGGGCGAACACTGAAGCTTTCTTT. This codes for CASRPPQGANTEAFF.

The chain combines TRBV12-3 or TRBV12-4 with TRBJ2-7; 9 bases match TRBD1. The V and J ends lost 5 bases and 6 bases, in that order; junction bases with no gene match: 8. The CDR3 is 14 residues long. The CDR3 region has the DNA TGTGCCAGCAGTGAGGGACAGGGAGATGGCGAGCAGTACTTC. This gives the protein CASSEGQGDGEQYF.

Only a few counts were recorded for this clonotype. The gene calls are TRBV6-1 and TRBJ2-1; no clear D. V lost 6 bases and J 7 bases, leaving 22 bases between the germline ends. Germline-derived CDR1 and CDR2 are MNHNS and SASEGT. The CDR3 has 16 amino acids. In DNA form, the CDR3 reads TGTGCCAGCAGCCGTACTCACAGTGGAGTAAGGAATGAGCAGTTCTTC. Its protein is CASSRTHSGVRNEQFF.

This clonotype was recorded many times. The gene calls are TRBV7-2 and TRBJ1-4; TRBD1 aligns across 7 bases. The CDR3 runs to 15 residues. In germline, CDR1 is SGHTA, CDR2 FQGNSA. The junction had 8 bases not matched to a gene; V was cut back by 4 bases and J by 6 bases. CDR3 protein: CASSWAGTDYEKLFF. As DNA, the CDR3 is TGTGCCAGCAGCTGGGCCGGGACAGACTATGAAAAACTGTTTTTT.

This clonotype appeared many times. This sequence joins TRBV12-3 or TRBV12-4 and TRBJ1-1; D not certain. V was clipped by 6 bases and J by 3 bases, with 11 bases between them. The CDR3 length is 13 residues. This CDR3 is CASRGMGYTEAFF. CDR3 DNA sequence: TGTGCCAGCAGGGGGATGGGATACACTGAAGCTTTCTTT.

The gene calls are TRBV11-3 and TRBJ1-1, with TRBD1 as a possible D gene (6 bases). The V gene lost 2 bases and the J gene lost 4 bases, with 20 bases spanning the gap. The CDR3 extends over 17 amino acids. From germline, CDR1 is SGHNT and CDR2 YENEEA. As DNA, the CDR3 is TGTGCCAGCAGCTTAAAGGGGGTCTATGGTATGGGCACTGAAGCTTTCTTT. Its protein product is CASSLKGVYGMGTEAFF.

The CDR3 region has the DNA TGCGCCAGCAGCCAAGGCAGGAGGGGGCCCCACTATGAGCAGTTCTTC. Translated: CASSQGRRGPHYEQFF. The chain is built from TRBV4-1 and TRBJ2-1; tentatively, D is TRBD1 (7 bases). The CDR3 has 16 residues. V gave up 1 base and J gave up 8 bases, with 18 bases separating them. The germline V gene has CDR1 MGHRA and CDR2 YSYEKL.

The chain couples TRBV12-3 or TRBV12-4 to TRBJ2-5, with D perhaps matching TRBD2 (6 bases). This CDR3 spans 14 amino acids. Deletions cut 4 bases from V and 0 bases from J, with 9 bases between. CDR3 amino acids: CASSSPGDQETQYF. The CDR3 DNA follows: TGTGCCAGCAGTTCCCCGGGGGACCAAGAGACCCAGTACTTC.

The chain recombines TRBV4-3 with TRBJ2-2, with D uncertain. With 4 bases removed from V and 1 base from J, the gap between germline ends came to 13 bases. The CDR3 runs to 16 residues. Per germline, CDR1 LGHNA and CDR2 YSLEER. CDR3 DNA sequence: TGCGCCAGCAGCCTCGGAAGAGACAAGAACACCGGGGAGCTGTTTTTT. It specifies CASSLGRDKNTGELFF.

This clonotype was picked up many times. V is TRBV12-3 or TRBV12-4 and J is TRBJ2-7, with 9 bases matching TRBD1. The V gene end was trimmed by 3 bases and the J gene end by 6 bases; junction bases not matched to a gene: 3. The CDR3 has 13 residues. CDR3 loop: CASSLGQGSEQYV. The CDR3 DNA is TGTGCCAGCAGTTTGGGACAGGGTTCCGAGCAGTACGTC.

The V call is TRBV29-1, the J call TRBJ1-4, with D uncertain. The CDR3 sequence is 15 residues long. Trimming removed 0 bases from V and 8 bases from J, with 16 bases in between. Germline V gene lookup returns CDR1 SQVTM and CDR2 ANQGSEA. Here the CDR3 reads CSVEDLRGGMEKLFF. CDR3 nucleotides: TGCAGCGTTGAAGATCTAAGAGGTGGAATGGAAAAACTGTTTTTT.

At least ten counts were recorded for this clonotype. The chain employs TRBV20-1 and TRBJ2-5; TRBD1 matches 7 bases. CDR3 size: 14 residues. Germline assignment: CDR1 DFQATT and CDR2 SNEGSKA (reference sequence). V dropped 5 bases and J dropped 1; count of bases not matched to a gene: 7. CDR3 protein: CSAPRDSLQETQYF. CDR3 bases: TGCAGTGCTCCGAGGGACAGTCTCCAAGAGACCCAGTACTTC.

This clonotype was recorded a few times. V gene TRBV20-1 combines with J gene TRBJ2-1; TRBD1 matches 12 bases. CDR3 length: 17 amino acids. V was pared by 0 bases and J by 5 bases, with 8 bases of the junction left unmatched. From germline, CDR1 is DFQATT and CDR2 SNEGSKA (reference sequence). The CDR3 region is CSARDGDRGQVNNEQFF. CDR3 DNA sequence: TGCAGTGCTAGAGATGGGGACAGGGGGCAGGTAAACAATGAGCAGTTCTTC.

The chain carries TRBV29-1 and TRBJ1-1, with D unclear. CDR3 length: 11 amino acids. V lost 3 bases and J lost 4, with 6 bases in between. Germline V CDR1 and CDR2: SQVTM, ANQGSEA. In nucleotides, the CDR3 is TGCAGCGTTGACATTAGCACTGAAGCTTTCTTT. This codes for CSVDISTEAFF.

The genes are TRBV6-2 or TRBV6-3 and TRBJ2-1; D unclear. CDR1 and CDR2 from the germline V gene are MNHEY and SVGEGT. The CDR3 consists of 15 residues. Trimming took off 7 bases at V and 0 bases at J, with 13 bases between the two ends. The CDR3 region has the DNA TGTGCCAGCACCTCCTTCGGGTCCTCCTACAATGAGCAGTTCTTC. Protein sequence: CASTSFGSSYNEQFF.

The chain is built from TRBV15 and TRBJ2-1; D ambiguous. Germline CDR1 is LNHNV and CDR2 is YYDKDF (reference sequence). This CDR3 is 12 amino acids long. Trimming took 5 bases from V and 5 from J, leaving 7 bases between them. Here the CDR3 reads CATSDSNNEQFF. As DNA, the CDR3 is TGTGCCACCAGCGACTCTAACAATGAGCAGTTCTTC.

The V gene is TRBV20-1, the J gene TRBJ2-6; tentatively, D is TRBD2 (6 bases). The CDR3 is 17 residues long. Germline CDR1 DFQATT, CDR2 SNEGSKA (reference sequence). Trimming stripped 2 bases from V and 1 base from J, with 15 bases between. Written as DNA, the CDR3 is TGCAGTGCTAGACCTGTGCGGGGCACTTCTGGGGCCAACGTCCTGACTTTC. Translation gives CSARPVRGTSGANVLTF.

The chain combines TRBV9 with TRBJ2-2; possibly TRBD1 for D (6 bases). The CDR3 covers 15 residues. CDR1 is SGDLS and CDR2 is YYNGEE in the germline V gene. The V end lost 0 bases, the J end lost 7 bases, and 13 bases lay between the germline ends. This CDR3 is CASSVEARGNGELFF. The CDR3 region has the DNA TGTGCCAGCAGCGTAGAAGCCAGGGGTAACGGGGAGCTGTTTTTT. Full variable domain (missing parts from reference TRBV9 and TRBJ2-2): DSGVTQTPKHLITATGQRVTLRCSPRSGDLSVYWYQQSLDQGLQFLIQYYNGEERAKGNILERFSAQQFPDLHSELNLSSLELGDSALYFCASSVEARGNGELFFGEGSRLTVL.

This clonotype was recorded at least ten times. The rearrangement links TRBV10-3 to TRBJ2-1; 12 nucleotides agree with TRBD2. V trimming: 5 bases; J trimming: 9 bases; junction bases outside the gene matches: 11. Germline CDR1 ENHRY, CDR2 SYGVKD. The CDR3 consists of 16 residues. The CDR3 DNA sequence: TGTGCCATCAGTCCCGGGACTAGCGGGTCCGTGGTTGAGCAGTTCTTC. It is translated as CAISPGTSGSVVEQFF.

At least ten counts were recorded for this clonotype. V gene TRBV27 combines with J gene TRBJ2-1, with TRBD2 matching over 10 bases. The V gene end was trimmed by 10 bases and the J gene end by 4 bases; junction bases not matched to a gene: 4. This CDR3 has 13 residues. Germline assignment: CDR1 MNHEY and CDR2 SMNVEV (reference sequence). The CDR3: CATNSGGYNEQFF. The CDR3 bases are TGTGCCACCAATAGCGGGGGGTACAATGAGCAGTTCTTC.

In its sample, this clonotype was seen a few times. The DNA for the CDR3 is TGTGCCAGCAGTTTATTCCTGGCTAGCACAGATACGCAGTATTTT. Translated: CASSLFLASTDTQYF. The chain is built from TRBV12-3 or TRBV12-4 and TRBJ2-3; D remains unclear. V lost 2 bases and J lost 0, with 9 bases in between. This CDR3 contains 15 residues.

The rearrangement joins TRBV4-2 to TRBJ2-1; the D gene is possibly TRBD1 (5 bases). Per the germline V gene, CDR1 is LGHNA and CDR2 is YNFKEQ. The CDR3 loop spans 17 amino acids. V lost 3 bases and J 6 bases, leaving 21 bases between the germline ends. The CDR3 DNA reads TGTGCCAGCAGCCAGTCGAAGGCAAGGGGCCCCCTCAATGAGCAGTTCTTC. Protein sequence: CASSQSKARGPLNEQFF.